Listed below are T cell receptor beta chains from one sample, sequenced in a study of identical twins. Using its own MiXCR run on the 5' RACE reads, TCRdb lists one record per CDR3 protein. This table holds some 790,000 distinct CDR3 sequences, around a sixth found once. The sample was also reused in another study, on T cells expressing NK-cell markers.

The sequencing input was PBMCs. These receptors were taken from a woman in her late teens or twenties in good health. Each CDR3 is given with its conserved first and last residue. A D gene is named only where the DNA matches it firmly. The listing skips clone size in some rows; elsewhere it reads once, few, many or a size class.

>-|TRBJ2-5|TRBD2|15|TRBV5-6
CASSFWTRVIETQYF
TGTGCCAGCAGCTTTTGGACTAGAGTCATTGAGACCCAGTACTTC
>-|TRBJ2-7|-|14|TRBV5-1
CASSLRVEPYEQYF
TGCGCCAGCAGCTTGAGGGTGGAGCCCTACGAGCAGTACTTC
>-|TRBJ2-1|-|13|TRBV20-1
CSARNYFDNEQFF
TGCAGTGCTAGGAACTATTTCGACAATGAGCAGTTCTTC
>-|TRBJ1-5|TRBD1|12|TRBV7-8
CASSLPGGPQHF
TGTGCCAGCAGCCTTCCAGGGGGGCCCCAGCATTTT
>few|TRBJ2-3|TRBD2|12|TRBV7-2
CASSGGLAGAEF
TGTGCCAGCAGCGGGGGACTAGCGGGAGCAGAGTTT
>few|TRBJ2-7|TRBD1|15|TRBV5-6
CASSFGTGEAYEQYF
TGTGCCAGCAGCTTCGGGACAGGAGAAGCCTACGAGCAGTACTTC
>-|TRBJ2-2|TRBD2|12|TRBV20-1
CSASLAGGELFF
TGCAGTGCTAGCCTAGCGGGCGGGGAGCTGTTTTTT
>-|TRBJ2-5|-|14|TRBV12-3/TRBV12-4
CASSPNSPWETQYF
TGTGCCAGCAGTCCGAATTCCCCGTGGGAGACCCAGTACTTC
>-|TRBJ2-7|-|15|TRBV20-1
CSARRDSGNRWEQYF
TGCAGTGCTAGGCGGGACTCCGGCAATAGGTGGGAGCAGTACTTC
>-|TRBJ2-3|TRBD2|20|TRBV12-3/TRBV12-4
CASSTGLAGGPHHFTDTQYF
TGTGCCAGCAGTACCGGACTAGCGGGAGGACCCCACCATTTCACAGATACGCAGTATTTT
>-|TRBJ2-1|TRBD2|18|TRBV10-3
CAIRGTSGGRESYNEQFF
TGTGCCATCAGAGGGACTAGCGGGGGCCGCGAGTCCTACAATGAGCAGTTCTTC
>few|TRBJ1-1|-|15|TRBV18
CASSPLPGISYEAFF
TGTGCCAGCTCACCACTCCCGGGTATTAGTTATGAAGCTTTCTTT
>-|TRBJ1-1|-|14|TRBV5-1
CASRGSVEKTEAFF
TGCGCCAGCCGTGGGTCCGTCGAGAAGACTGAAGCTTTCTTT
>-|TRBJ2-7|TRBD1|15|TRBV7-9
CASSTVTGGSYEQYF
TGTGCCAGCAGCACCGTGACAGGGGGCAGCTACGAGCAGTACTTC
>-|TRBJ1-1|-|13|TRBV18
CASSPRQNTEAFF
TGTGCCAGCAGTCCAAGACAGAACACTGAAGCTTTCTTT
>few|TRBJ2-7|TRBD2|17|TRBV20-1
CSARDRSGTPSSYEQYF
TGCAGTGCTAGAGATAGGAGCGGGACCCCGAGCTCCTACGAGCAGTACTTC
>once|TRBJ2-1|-|14|TRBV27
CASSTALNYNEQFF
TGTGCCAGCAGTACCGCTCTTAACTACAATGAGCAGTTCTTC
>few|TRBJ2-3|-|14|TRBV5-1
CASSSPASTDTQYF
TGCGCCAGCAGCTCCCCAGCCAGCACAGATACGCAGTATTTT
>-|TRBJ2-7|-|13|TRBV20-1
CSAPSPASHEQYF
TGCAGTGCCCCCTCCCCGGCAAGCCACGAGCAGTACTTC
>many|TRBJ2-7|TRBD1|13|TRBV7-9
CASSSGTGSEQYF
TGTGCCAGCAGTTCCGGGACAGGGTCCGAGCAGTACTTC
>-|TRBJ1-1|TRBD1|15|TRBV5-6
CASSLDGTGLTEAFF
TGTGCCAGCAGCCTCGACGGGACAGGCCTCACTGAAGCTTTCTTT
>-|TRBJ2-1|-|13|TRBV6-6
CASSPGTLREQFF
TGTGCCAGCAGTCCCGGGACTTTGCGTGAGCAGTTCTTC
>few|TRBJ2-7|TRBD2|14|TRBV20-1
CSATGGSTKYEQYF
TGCAGTGCCACGGGGGGGTCAACAAAATACGAGCAGTACTTC
>-|TRBJ1-2|-|15|TRBV7-9
CASSNNAGTSYGYTF
TGTGCCAGCAGCAATAACGCGGGCACCTCCTATGGCTACACCTTC
>few|TRBJ2-7|-|12|TRBV5-1
CASSSLQGLTYF
TGCGCCAGCAGCTCCCTGCAGGGATTAACGTACTTC
>-|TRBJ1-1|-|13|TRBV7-3
CASSSNWGTEAFF
TGTGCCAGCAGCTCGAATTGGGGGACTGAAGCTTTCTTT
>many|TRBJ2-1|-|15|TRBV7-9
CASSLRDSTYNEQFF
TGTGCCAGCAGCTTACGGGACTCTACCTACAATGAGCAGTTCTTC
>-|TRBJ2-1|-|15|TRBV3-1
CASSQRGGFGNEQFF
TGTGCCAGCAGCCAGAGGGGGGGGTTCGGCAATGAGCAGTTCTTC
>few|TRBJ2-2|-|14|TRBV20-1
CSALDPRRGGELFF
TGCAGCGCCCTTGACCCCCGTCGGGGCGGGGAGCTGTTTTTT
>-|TRBJ1-2|-|14|TRBV5-1
CASSLEQTSSGYTF
TGCGCCAGCAGCTTGGAACAGACCTCCTCCGGCTACACCTTC
>few|TRBJ2-5|-|14|TRBV29-1
CSVESSKHRETQYF
TGCAGCGTGGAGTCGAGTAAGCACCGAGAGACCCAGTACTTC
>-|TRBJ2-1|-|12|TRBV12-5
CASGNTRHEQFF
TGTGCTAGTGGTAATACACGCCATGAGCAGTTCTTC
>few|TRBJ1-1|-|14|TRBV12-3/TRBV12-4
CASSLSQMNTEAFF
TGTGCCAGCAGTTTGAGTCAGATGAACACTGAAGCTTTCTTT
>-|TRBJ2-1|TRBD2|13|TRBV27
CASSFGLAAEQFF
TGTGCCAGCAGTTTCGGACTAGCGGCCGAGCAGTTCTTC
>-|TRBJ2-1|-|12|TRBV6-2/TRBV6-3
CASMAAYNEQFF
TGTGCCAGCATGGCGGCATACAATGAGCAGTTCTTC
>few|TRBJ2-5|TRBD2|15|TRBV7-7
CASSLGGTGQETQYF
TGTGCTAGCAGCTTGGGGGGGACCGGGCAAGAGACCCAGTACTTC
>-|TRBJ2-5|-|15|TRBV28
CASSPRSGGWGTQYF
TGTGCCAGCAGTCCCAGGAGTGGGGGCTGGGGGACCCAGTACTTC
>-|TRBJ1-4|-|14|TRBV5-1
CASSFGGTNEKLFF
TGCGCCAGCAGCTTCGGCGGAACTAATGAAAAACTGTTTTTT
>-|TRBJ1-2|-|16|TRBV7-9
CASSQGAWAPNYGYTF
TGTGCCAGCAGCCAAGGGGCTTGGGCACCTAACTATGGCTACACCTTC
>-|TRBJ1-5|TRBD1|15|TRBV12-3/TRBV12-4
CASSSRDRPNQPQHF
TGTGCCAGCAGTTCGAGGGACAGGCCGAATCAGCCCCAGCATTTT
>many|TRBJ2-3|-|10|TRBV6-1
CASSEGVLSF
TGTGCCAGCAGTGAAGGGGTCCTGTCTTTT
>-|TRBJ1-6|TRBD1|14|TRBV3-1
CASRFRDSNSPLHF
TGTGCCAGCAGGTTCCGGGACAGTAATTCACCCCTCCACTTT
>-|TRBJ2-5|-|13|TRBV20-1
CSASPQGQETQYF
TGCAGTGCTAGTCCTCAGGGACAAGAGACCCAGTACTTC
>few|TRBJ2-7|-|15|TRBV6-5
CASSYSGTPSYEQYF
TGTGCCAGCAGTTACTCGGGGACTCCGTCCTACGAGCAGTACTTC
>-|TRBJ2-5|TRBD1|13|TRBV20-1
CSASETGVETQYF
TGCAGTGCTAGTGAGACAGGGGTGGAGACCCAGTACTTC
>-|TRBJ1-1|-|13|TRBV11-2
CASSLGSLGEAFF
TGTGCCAGCAGCTTAGGGAGTCTGGGGGAAGCTTTCTTT
>-|TRBJ2-3|TRBD2|17|TRBV9
CASSVASGGVNRNTQYF
TGTGCCAGCAGCGTAGCTTCGGGGGGGGTCAATCGGAATACGCAGTATTTT
>few|TRBJ2-2|-|12|TRBV20-1
CSARAHTGELFF
TGCAGTGCTAGGGCCCACACCGGGGAGCTGTTTTTT
>once|TRBJ2-7|-|16|TRBV7-9
CASSRGYESRSYEQYF
TGTGCCAGCAGTCGAGGGTACGAATCCAGATCCTACGAGCAGTACTTC
>few|TRBJ2-7|-|15|TRBV4-3
CASSRSSQESYEQYF
TGCGCCAGCAGCCGCTCGTCGCAGGAGTCCTACGAGCAGTACTTC
>-|TRBJ1-5|-|16|TRBV6-5
CASSYSADGSYQPQHF
TGTGCCAGCAGTTACTCAGCGGACGGGAGTTATCAGCCCCAGCATTTT
>-|TRBJ2-5|-|14|TRBV15
CATSSPSRSETQYF
TGTGCCACCAGCAGCCCTAGCAGGTCTGAGACCCAGTACTTC
>few|TRBJ2-1|TRBD1|13|TRBV15
CATSGTGYGEQFF
TGTGCTACCTCCGGGACAGGGTACGGCGAGCAGTTCTTC
>-|TRBJ2-5|-|13|TRBV29-1
CSVADRPGETQYF
TGCAGCGTCGCGGACCGCCCGGGGGAGACCCAGTACTTC
>-|TRBJ1-2|TRBD1|16|TRBV7-8
CASSRTGVPSVYGYTF
TGTGCCAGCAGCCGGACAGGGGTCCCCTCCGTCTATGGCTACACCTTC
>few|TRBJ2-7|-|15|TRBV10-3
CAISGSRQIFSEQYF
TGTGCCATCAGTGGGTCGCGACAGATATTCAGCGAGCAGTACTTC
>few|TRBJ2-3|-|15|TRBV7-9
CASSPSGSTTDTQYF
TGTGCCAGCAGCCCGAGCGGTTCGACCACAGATACGCAGTATTTT
>few|TRBJ1-4|-|13|TRBV20-1
CSARRQLPEKLFF
TGCAGTGCTAGAAGACAGCTGCCTGAAAAACTGTTTTTT